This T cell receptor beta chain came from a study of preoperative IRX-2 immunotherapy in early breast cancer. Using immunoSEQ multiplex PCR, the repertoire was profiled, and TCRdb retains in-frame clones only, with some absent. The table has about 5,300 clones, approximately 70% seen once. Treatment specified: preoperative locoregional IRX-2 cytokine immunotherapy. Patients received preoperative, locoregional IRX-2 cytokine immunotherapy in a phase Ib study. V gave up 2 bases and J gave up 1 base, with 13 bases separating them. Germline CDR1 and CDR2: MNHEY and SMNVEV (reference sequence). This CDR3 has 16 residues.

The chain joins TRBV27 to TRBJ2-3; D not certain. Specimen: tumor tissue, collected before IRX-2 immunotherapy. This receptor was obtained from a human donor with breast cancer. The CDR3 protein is CASSLAASSGTDTQYF. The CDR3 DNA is TGTGCCAGCAGTTTAGCAGCCTCCTCCGGCACAGATACGCAGTATTTT.